This is a list of T cell receptor beta chains from one sample in a study of cytomegalovirus exposure and HLA in healthy donors. Some clones are missing from TCRdb's copy, which holds only in-frame ones; the method was immunoSEQ multiplex PCR. Among 85,000 to 130,000 clones listed, approximately 71% were seen once. The sample taken for sequencing was PBMCs. The receptors here all came from a middle-aged man in good health and CMV-seronegative. Each CDR3 is given with its conserved first and last residue. A D gene is named only where the DNA matches it firmly. Rows may omit the clone size; those that give it use once, few, many or a size class.

d_gene | j_gene | v_gene | abundance | CDR3aa | CDR3nt
. | TRBJ2-7 | TRBV5-1 | . | CASSFGGGQGSYEQYF | TGCGCCAGCAGCTTTGGTGGAGGGCAGGGCTCCTACGAGCAGTACTTC
. | TRBJ1-2 | TRBV6-1 | . | CASSAGDYGYTF | TGTGCCAGCAGTGCGGGGGACTATGGCTACACCTTC
. | TRBJ2-5 | TRBV9 | . | CASSPGGLSPWETQYF | TGTGCCAGCAGCCCCGGCGGGCTATCACCCTGGGAGACCCAGTACTTC
. | TRBJ1-6 | TRBV11-1 | . | CASRVTEDFNSPLHF | TGTGCCAGCAGGGTGACAGAAGATTTTAATTCACCCCTCCACTTT
. | TRBJ2-7 | TRBV2 | . | CASTRQEAAYEQYF | TGTGCCAGCACCCGGCAGGAAGCCGCCTACGAGCAGTACTTC
. | TRBJ1-1 | TRBV9 | . | CASSVVGGRNTEAFF | TGTGCCAGCAGCGTAGTCGGAGGGAGGAACACTGAAGCTTTCTTT
TRBD2 | TRBJ2-3 | TRBV7-2 | few | CASSQQTSGGADTQYF | TGTGCCAGCAGTCAACAGACTAGCGGGGGGGCAGATACGCAGTATTTT
. | TRBJ2-7 | TRBV5-4 | . | CASSVYRGTTYEQYF | TGTGCCAGCAGCGTCTACAGGGGGACTACCTACGAGCAGTACTTC
. | TRBJ2-3 | TRBV5-1 | . | CASSSGTQTRTDTQYF | TGCGCCAGCAGCTCCGGCACCCAGACCAGGACAGATACGCAGTATTTT
TRBD2 | TRBJ2-7 | TRBV10-3 | . | CAISKKTSGGASSYEQYF | TGTGCCATCAGTAAGAAGACTAGCGGGGGGGCGAGCTCCTACGAGCAGTACTTC
. | TRBJ2-2 | TRBV5-1 | . | CASGQGNTGELFF | TGCGCCAGCGGGCAGGGGAACACCGGGGAGCTGTTTTTT
TRBD1 | TRBJ2-7 | TRBV11-2 | . | CASSPWTGDDEQYF | TGTGCCAGCAGCCCCTGGACAGGGGACGACGAGCAGTACTTC
TRBD1 | TRBJ1-1 | TRBV7-9 | . | CASSPGTGVPNTEAFF | TGTGCCAGCAGCCCTGGGACAGGGGTCCCGAACACTGAAGCTTTCTTT
. | TRBJ1-5 | TRBV27 | . | CASRPLDKFNQPQHF | TGTGCCAGCAGACCGTTAGACAAGTTCAATCAGCCCCAGCATTTT
TRBD1 | TRBJ1-3 | TRBV28 | . | CASRGFGTGIRNTIYF | TGTGCCAGCAGAGGTTTTGGGACAGGGATAAGAAACACCATATATTTT
TRBD1 | TRBJ2-7 | TRBV29-1 | . | CSVEETRGEQYF | TGCAGCGTTGAAGAGACCAGGGGGGAGCAGTACTTC
. | TRBJ1-4 | TRBV15 | . | CATSRDRGTNEKLFF | TGTGCCACCAGCAGAGATCGAGGGACTAATGAAAAACTGTTTTTT
. | TRBJ2-2 | TRBV5-6 | . | CASSLTGGANTGELFF | TGTGCCAGCAGCTTGACAGGGGGGGCGAACACCGGGGAGCTGTTTTTT
. | TRBJ2-3 | TRBV13 | . | CASSPSDTATDTQYF | TGTGCCAGCAGCCCTTCGGACACAGCCACAGATACGCAGTATTTT
. | TRBJ1-6 | TRBV11-2 | . | CASSLTGVSPLHF | TGTGCCAGCAGCCTGACGGGAGTTTCACCCCTCCACTTT
TRBD1 | TRBJ2-7 | TRBV11-2 | . | CASSLGGQGGQYF | TGTGCCAGCAGCTTAGGGGGACAGGGTGGGCAGTACTTC
. | TRBJ2-1 | TRBV18 | . | CASSPASRNNEQFF | TGTGCCAGCTCACCCGCTAGCCGCAACAATGAGCAGTTCTTC
. | TRBJ2-7 | TRBV7-9 | . | CASSSQGYEQYF | TGTGCCAGCAGCTCCCAGGGTTACGAGCAGTACTTC